A selection of T cell receptor beta chains follows, all from one sample in a study of preoperative IRX-2 immunotherapy in early breast cancer. The method was immunoSEQ multiplex PCR; TCRdb's version includes in-frame clones alone and lacks a portion of them. The repertoire holds 6,500 to 9,500 clones, with around 81% as singletons. Source: tumor tissue, taken after IRX-2 immunotherapy. These receptor sequences come from a human donor with breast cancer. Each CDR3 is given with its conserved first and last residue. D genes are given only for firm matches. Clone size appears in some rows only: once, few, many, or a class for an expanded clone.

cdr3_aa cdr3_nt j_call d_call v_call cdr3_length clone_size
CASSIRGARTGELFF TGTGCCAGTAGTATCCGGGGGGCTAGAACCGGGGAGCTGTTTTTT TRBJ2-2 . TRBV19 15 .
CASSQDYGSNQPQHF TGTGCCAGCAGCCAAGATTACGGAAGCAATCAGCCCCAGCATTTT TRBJ1-5 . TRBV7-7 15 .
CASGRGPPPQGTQYF TGTGCCAGCGGGCGGGGGCCACCTCCCCAGGGTACGCAGTATTTT TRBJ2-3 . TRBV11-3 15 .
CASSLVFLSYEQYF TGCGCCAGCAGCTTAGTTTTTTTATCCTACGAGCAGTACTTC TRBJ2-7 . TRBV5-1 14 .
CASSQGVWNEKLFF TGCGCCAGCAGCCAGGGGGTGTGGAATGAAAAACTGTTTTTT TRBJ1-4 . TRBV4-1 14 .
CASSLEPSTRNYGYTF TGCGCCAGCAGCTTGGAACCGTCGACCCGGAACTATGGCTACACCTTC TRBJ1-2 . TRBV5-1 16 .
CASGPRDLYGYTF TGTGCTAGTGGTCCACGGGACCTATATGGCTACACCTTC TRBJ1-2 . TRBV12-5 13 once
CASSSLVQETQYF TGTGCCAGTAGTAGTTTGGTCCAAGAGACCCAGTACTTC TRBJ2-5 . TRBV19 13 .
CASSLGQGNQPQHF TGTGCCAGCAGTTTAGGCCAGGGCAATCAGCCCCAGCATTTT TRBJ1-5 . TRBV9 14 .
CASSKEGTVAEAFF TGCGCCAGCAGCAAGGAAGGGACAGTCGCTGAAGCTTTCTTT TRBJ1-1 TRBD1 TRBV5-1 14 .
CASSITGIEQYF TGTGCCAGTAGTATAACAGGGATCGAGCAGTACTTC TRBJ2-7 . TRBV19 12 .
CASSLMSRAYGYTF TGTGCCAGCAGCTTAATGAGCAGGGCCTATGGCTACACCTTC TRBJ1-2 . TRBV11-3 14 few
CASSFSLTAFSNQPQHF TGTGCCAGCAGCTTCTCTCTGACCGCGTTCAGCAATCAGCCCCAGCATTTT TRBJ1-5 . TRBV11-3 17 .
CASSAGGPNSNQPQHF TGTGCCAGCAGCGCTGGGGGTCCTAATAGCAATCAGCCCCAGCATTTT TRBJ1-5 . TRBV9 16 .
CASSPQGNYGYTF TGTGCCAGCTCACCACAGGGGAACTATGGCTACACCTTC TRBJ1-2 . TRBV18 13 .
CASSRLYQPQHF TGTGCCAGTAGTCGACTTTATCAGCCCCAGCATTTT TRBJ1-5 . TRBV19 12 .
CASSIGGRGNEQFF TGTGCCAGTAGTATAGGAGGGCGGGGGAATGAGCAGTTCTTC TRBJ2-1 TRBD2 TRBV19 14 .
CASSVTGVGTEAFF TGCGCCAGCAGCGTCACAGGGGTGGGCACTGAAGCTTTCTTT TRBJ1-1 TRBD1 TRBV5-1 14 .
CAWCRGGGAPYNEQFF TGTGCCTGGTGCCGAGGGGGCGGGGCCCCTTACAATGAGCAGTTCTTC TRBJ2-1 . TRBV30 16 .
CASSLVEDMNTEAFF TGTGCCAGCAGCTTGGTGGAGGACATGAACACTGAAGCTTTCTTT TRBJ1-1 . TRBV11-3 15 few
CASSYNENTEAFF TGTGCCAGCAGTTACAATGAGAACACTGAAGCTTTCTTT TRBJ1-1 . TRBV6-8 13 .
CASSLPARGTGELFF TGTGCCAGCAGTTTACCAGCGAGGGGCACCGGGGAGCTGTTTTTT TRBJ2-2 . TRBV6-8 15 few
CASSETGGWYGYTF TGCGCCAGCAGCGAAACAGGGGGCTGGTATGGCTACACCTTC TRBJ1-2 TRBD1 TRBV23-1 14 .
CASFERVGTEAFF TGTGCCAGCTTCGAGAGGGTGGGCACTGAAGCTTTCTTT TRBJ1-1 . TRBV18 13 few
CASSQGAGWGRRGNTIYF TGTGCCAGCAGCCAAGGTGCCGGTTGGGGCCGTCGGGGAAACACCATATATTTT TRBJ1-3 . TRBV7-6 18 .
CASGTGVMNTEAFF TGTGCCAGCGGGACAGGGGTCATGAACACTGAAGCTTTCTTT TRBJ1-1 TRBD1 TRBV6-8 14 .
CASSSGQWWDYGYTF TGTGCCAGCAGTTCCGGACAGTGGTGGGACTATGGCTACACCTTC TRBJ1-2 . TRBV28 15 few
CASSEPPQGAFSLQETQYF TGCGCCAGCAGTGAACCCCCGCAGGGGGCGTTTTCTCTCCAAGAGACCCAGTACTTC TRBJ2-5 TRBD1 TRBV10-1 19 once
CASSLGGNTEAFF TGTGCCAGCAGTTTAGGTGGGAACACTGAAGCTTTCTTT TRBJ1-1 . TRBV6-8 13 .
CASSPLDRSNSPLHF TGTGCCAGCAGCCCCCTGGACCGATCTAATTCACCCCTCCACTTT TRBJ1-6 . TRBV28 15 .
CASSRYEGYEETQYF TGTGCCAGCAGCCGGTATGAGGGATATGAAGAGACCCAGTACTTC TRBJ2-5 . TRBV14 15 few
CSVAGGDWNTEAFF TGCAGCGTAGCTGGAGGGGACTGGAACACTGAAGCTTTCTTT TRBJ1-1 . TRBV29-1 14 .
CATAGLAARNTGELFF TGTGCCACCGCCGGGCTAGCGGCCAGGAACACCGGGGAGCTGTTTTTT TRBJ2-2 TRBD2 TRBV19 16 .
CASSGGGGQTRENTGELFF TGCGCCAGCAGTGGAGGAGGGGGGCAAACAAGAGAGAACACCGGGGAGCTGTTTTTT TRBJ2-2 . TRBV10-1 19 .
CASSPRQGNTEAFF TGTGCCAGCAGCCCCAGACAGGGGAACACTGAAGCTTTCTTT TRBJ1-1 TRBD1 TRBV28 14 .
CASQSRTSVNTGELFF TGTGCCAGCCAAAGCCGGACTAGCGTGAACACCGGGGAGCTGTTTTTT TRBJ2-2 TRBD2 TRBV19 16 .
CASSLDRRASGNTIYF TGTGCCAGTAGTTTGGACAGGAGGGCCTCTGGAAACACCATATATTTT TRBJ1-3 TRBD1 TRBV19 16 .
CASSNAVRHNSPLHF TGTGCCAGTAGCAATGCGGTCAGGCATAATTCACCCCTCCACTTT TRBJ1-6 . TRBV19 15 .
CASSLEDRGFSYEQYF TGTGCCAGCAGCCTGGAGGACAGGGGGTTCAGCTACGAGCAGTACTTC TRBJ2-7 TRBD1 TRBV11-3 16 .
CASSKTRYNSPLHF TGTGCCAGCAGTAAAACACGGTATAATTCACCCCTCCACTTT TRBJ1-6 . TRBV6-8 14 .
CASSDPSAGQRLPGELFF TGTGCCAGCAGTGACCCTAGTGCTGGACAGAGGCTTCCCGGGGAGCTGTTTTTT TRBJ2-2 . TRBV6-8 18 .
CASSLAKGRSEAFF TGTGCCAGCAGCTTGGCCAAGGGGAGGTCCGAAGCTTTCTTT TRBJ1-1 . TRBV11-3 14 .
CASSYSGYPDTQYF TGTGCCAGCAGTTACTCAGGGTATCCGGATACGCAGTATTTT TRBJ2-3 . TRBV6-8 14 .
CASSLGTGGYTF TGTGCCAGCAGTTTGGGGACGGGCGGCTACACCTTC TRBJ1-2 . TRBV28 12 .
CASSLDIRYETQYF TGTGCCAGCAGCTTAGACATCAGGTACGAGACCCAGTACTTC TRBJ2-5 . TRBV7-8 14 .
CASSYRGHSIQETQYF TGTGCCAGCAGCTACCGTGGACACTCGATCCAAGAGACCCAGTACTTC TRBJ2-5 . TRBV11-3 16 .
CASSIYGGAYNEQFF TGTGCCAGTAGTATATACGGGGGGGCCTACAATGAGCAGTTCTTC TRBJ2-1 TRBD2 TRBV19 15 .
CASSMGRTAEETQYF TGTGCCAGTAGTATGGGCCGCACCGCGGAAGAGACCCAGTACTTC TRBJ2-5 . TRBV19 15 .
CASSPGRASRNEQFF TGTGCCAGCAGCCCCGGGAGGGCTAGCAGAAATGAGCAGTTCTTC TRBJ2-1 TRBD2 TRBV11-3 15 .